This passage covers 28 T cell receptor beta chains from one sample sequenced in a study of cytomegalovirus exposure and HLA in healthy donors. With 60 Vbeta and 13 Jbeta primers, the PCR was carried out. Libraries were prepared by immunoSEQ multiplex PCR; TCRdb keeps only in-frame clonotypes and omits some of them. Counted here are 130,000 or so clones, 81% occurring once; the ten biggest clones make up about 1.7%. Material: PBMCs. The source is a man aged 18 to 30 in good health and CMV-seronegative.

The gene calls are TRBV4-3 and TRBJ2-7; tentative D call: TRBD2 (5 bases). Trimming removed 4 bases from V and 3 bases from J, with 16 bases in between. CDR1 is LGHNA, CDR2 YSLEER, per germline. The length of the CDR3 is 15 residues. The CDR3 nucleotides read TGCGCCAGCAGCCTCCTACTAGTTTGGGACTACGAGCAGTACTTC. As protein: CASSLLLVWDYEQYF.

This clone was seen once. J is TRBJ2-2 and V is TRBV10-3; 11 bases line up with TRBD2. Looked up from germline, CDR1 is ENHRY and CDR2 is SYGVKD. The junction had 10 bases not matched to a gene; V was cut back by 8 bases and J by 5 bases. This CDR3 is 16 amino acids long. The CDR3 DNA sequence: TGTGCCATCGGAGATAGCGGGGGGGCCCTGACCGGGGAGCTGTTTTTT. Residues: CAIGDSGGALTGELFF.

This sequence joins TRBV5-8 and TRBJ2-2, with TRBD1 matching 8 bases. The germline V gene encodes CDR1 SGHTS and CDR2 YDEGEE. Losses at the gene ends were 0 bases for V and 7 bases for J; bases not matched to a gene: 5. The CDR3 covers 15 residues. This CDR3 reads CASSLDQGAGGELFF. The CDR3, as DNA: TGTGCCAGCAGCTTGGATCAGGGGGCTGGCGGGGAGCTGTTTTTT.

The chain employs TRBV9 and TRBJ2-7, with D possibly TRBD1 on 6 matching bases. The V end lost 3 bases, the J end lost 1 base, and 14 bases lay between the germline ends. This CDR3 comprises 15 residues. Germline-derived CDR1 and CDR2 are SGDLS and YYNGEE. CDR3 bases: TGTGCCAGCAGCGCCCGACAGGATTTATCCTACGAGCAGTACTTC. It is translated as CASSARQDLSYEQYF.

This sequence joins TRBV15 and TRBJ2-5; a possible D gene is TRBD1 (6 bases). Looked up from germline, CDR1 is LNHNV and CDR2 is YYDKDF (reference sequence). This CDR3 has 17 residues. V lost 0 bases and J lost 2, with 16 bases in between. This CDR3 reads CATSRDAPGRGQETQYF. CDR3 nucleotides: TGTGCCACCAGCAGAGATGCCCCCGGTAGGGGGCAAGAGACCCAGTACTTC.

This clone occurred once. This chain connects TRBV2 to TRBJ2-2, with D tentatively TRBD1 (5 bases). The CDR3 is 12 amino acids. V was clipped by 8 bases and J by 4 bases, with 8 bases between them. CDR1 is SNHLY and CDR2 is FYNNEI in the germline V gene. In nucleotides, the CDR3 is TGTGCCAGCGATGACAGCACCGGGGAGCTGTTTTTT. Translated: CASDDSTGELFF.

This sequence joins TRBV10-1 and TRBJ1-6; D remains ambiguous. In germline, CDR1 is WNHNN, CDR2 SYGVQD (reference sequence). The CDR3 consists of 13 residues. Trimming removed 3 bases from V and 7 bases from J, with 7 bases in between. The CDR3 sequence is CASSDGPNSPLHF. DNA for the CDR3: TGCGCCAGCAGTGATGGGCCGAATTCACCCCTCCACTTT.

The V gene is TRBV6-6, the J gene TRBJ1-1, with no clear D. The length of the CDR3 is 13 residues. From germline, CDR1 is MNHNY and CDR2 SVGAGI (reference sequence). V was clipped by 4 bases and J by 8 bases, with 14 bases between them. The CDR3 bases are TGTGCCAGCAGTTCTGCCGGAGGCAGAGAAGCTTTCTTT. Translating it yields CASSSAGGREAFF.

This chain joins TRBV7-9 and TRBJ2-7; the D is unclear. Trimming took 3 bases from V and 5 from J, leaving 14 bases between them. Germline lookup yields CDR1 SEHNR and CDR2 FQNEAQ (reference sequence). The length of the CDR3 is 14 residues. CDR3 protein: CASSFSDLSDEQYF. CDR3 nucleotide sequence: TGTGCCAGCAGCTTCTCGGATCTGAGCGACGAGCAGTACTTC.

The V gene is TRBV5-6, the J gene TRBJ2-6, with D tentatively TRBD2 (5 bases). V was pared by 0 bases and J by 4 bases, with 8 bases between. This CDR3 contains 15 residues. Germline CDR1 SGHDT, CDR2 YYEEEE. The CDR3: CASSLAGFGANVLTF. The CDR3 DNA sequence: TGTGCCAGCAGCTTGGCGGGGTTCGGGGCCAACGTCCTGACTTTC.

This CDR3 reads CASSLGLAQSGPQYF. The DNA for the CDR3 is TGCGCCAGCAGCTTGGGGCTAGCCCAATCAGGTCCCCAGTACTTC. This chain joins TRBV5-1 and TRBJ2-5, with a possible D match to TRBD2 (5 bases). CDR1 is SGHRS and CDR2 is YFSETQ in the germline V gene. This CDR3 has 15 residues. V was trimmed by 0 bases and J by 9 bases, leaving 18 bases between them.

The genes are TRBV6-1 and TRBJ1-1, with a tentative D call TRBD1 (6 bases). The CDR3 is made up of 13 amino acids. Trimming removed 8 bases at V and 8 bases at J, with 18 bases between. Germline lookup yields CDR1 MNHNS and CDR2 SASEGT. CDR3 sequence reads: CASGEGTTWEAFF. The CDR3 DNA follows: TGTGCCAGCGGGGAGGGGACAACATGGGAAGCTTTCTTT.

This clone was seen just once. The rearrangement joins TRBV9 to TRBJ2-4; 8 positions match TRBD1. The CDR3 runs to 16 residues. Germline V gives CDR1 SGDLS, CDR2 YYNGEE. V lost 3 bases to trimming and J lost 6 bases; unmatched junction nucleotides: 11. CDR3 sequence reads: CASSEGPQGAGNIQYF. The CDR3 DNA reads TGTGCCAGCAGCGAGGGCCCCCAGGGGGCGGGAAACATTCAGTACTTC.

The chain uses TRBV25-1 and TRBJ2-2; TRBD2 matches at 10 bases. Germline CDR1 and CDR2: MGHDK and SYGVNS. V lost 1 base and J lost 4; bases outside the gene matches: 3. The CDR3 sequence is 16 residues long. The CDR3 spells CASSELRTSGTGELFF. CDR3 DNA sequence: TGTGCCAGCAGTGAATTGAGGACTAGCGGCACCGGGGAGCTGTTTTTT. Full variable domain (missing parts from reference TRBV25-1 and TRBJ2-2): EADIYQTPRYLVIGTGKKITLECSQTMGHDKMYWYQQDPGMELHLIHYSYGVNSTEKGDLSSESTVSRIRTEHFPLTLESARPSHTSQYLCASSELRTSGTGELFFGEGSRLTVL.

The chain uses TRBV5-1 and TRBJ2-2; D ambiguous. Germline V gives CDR1 SGHRS, CDR2 YFSETQ. The CDR3 length is 17 residues. Trimming removed 2 bases from V and 0 bases from J, with 14 bases in between. The CDR3 bases are TGCGCCAGCAGCTTACCGCTTGGCAGAACGAACACCGGGGAGCTGTTTTTT. The encoded protein is CASSLPLGRTNTGELFF. Full variable domain (missing parts from reference TRBV5-1 and TRBJ2-2): KAGVTQTPRYLIKTRGQQVTLSCSPISGHRSVSWYQQTPGQGLQFLFEYFSETQRNKGNFPGRFSGRQFSNSRSEMNVSTLELGDSALYLCASSLPLGRTNTGELFFGEGSRLTVL.

This chain links TRBV4-1 with TRBJ2-3, with D possibly matching TRBD1 (6 bases). Germline V gene data show CDR1 as MGHRA and CDR2 as YSYEKL. The CDR3 sequence is 14 residues long. Trimming removed 1 base at V and 3 bases at J, with 8 bases between. The CDR3 protein is CASSQAQGTDTQYF. The CDR3 DNA follows: TGCGCCAGCAGCCAAGCTCAGGGGACAGATACGCAGTATTTT.

The chain uses TRBV10-2 and TRBJ1-4; D not resolved. V lost 4 bases, J lost 5 bases, and 11 bases lay in between. CDR3 length: 14 residues. Germline CDR1 is WSHSY and CDR2 is SAAADI. The CDR3, as DNA: TGCGCCAGCAGTGGGGGAGGCCCCAATGAAAAACTGTTTTTT. Amino acid sequence: CASSGGGPNEKLFF.

This chain links TRBV11-2 with TRBJ1-6; D remains ambiguous. Germline values: CDR1 SGHAT, CDR2 FQNNGV. The CDR3 is 14 residues long. V was shortened by 1 base and J by 9 bases, with 10 bases between the two germline ends. The CDR3 region has the DNA TGTGCCAGCAGCTTAGGCGGCACGGCTTCACCCCTCCACTTT. This codes for CASSLGGTASPLHF.

This clone was detected only a few times. The rearrangement uses TRBV12-5 and TRBJ2-7; 8 bases line up with TRBD1. This CDR3 comprises 15 residues. Germline values: CDR1 LGHNT, CDR2 FRNRAP. V shed 1 base, J shed 6 bases, and the junction held 8 bases outside the gene matches. CDR3 in amino acids: CASGLGWTGNPEQYF. DNA of the CDR3: TGTGCTAGTGGTTTGGGATGGACAGGGAACCCCGAGCAGTACTTC.

CDR3 sequence reads: CASSLGHRIYEQYF. The CDR3 region has the DNA TGTGCCAGCAGCTTGGGACATCGGATTTACGAGCAGTACTTC. The chain joins TRBV5-6 to TRBJ2-7; D is ambiguous. Germline values: CDR1 SGHDT, CDR2 YYEEEE. The CDR3 runs 14 residues. The V end lost 0 bases, the J end lost 4 bases, and 11 bases lay between the germline ends.

This chain links TRBV6-5 with TRBJ2-7, with D possibly being TRBD1 (6 bases). Trimming took off 9 bases at V and 3 bases at J, with 12 bases between the two ends. Germline V gene sequence: CDR1 MNHEY, CDR2 SVGAGI. This CDR3 has 12 amino acids. The CDR3 region is CASTGIGYEQYF. CDR3 nucleotides: TGTGCCAGTACAGGGATCGGCTACGAGCAGTACTTC.

The table lists this clone with a few counts. This rearrangement joins TRBV5-4 to TRBJ2-1; D is perhaps TRBD2 (5 bases). The CDR3 has 13 amino acids. CDR1 and CDR2 from the germline V gene are SGHNT and YYREEE (reference sequence). Trimming took 2 bases from V and 10 from J, leaving 13 bases between them. The CDR3 DNA is TGTGCCAGCAGCTTAGGAGGTGGGAGAGAGCAGTTCTTC. Translated, it gives CASSLGGGREQFF.

This rearrangement joins TRBV19 to TRBJ2-5, with 7 bases lining up with TRBD1. V lost 5 bases and J lost 2; bases outside the gene matches: 20. Germline CDR1 reads LNHDA; CDR2 reads SQIVND (reference sequence). CDR3 length: 19 amino acids. CDR3 residues: CASSRTTGTELWRQETQYF. CDR3 sequence (DNA): TGTGCCAGTAGTCGTACCACCGGGACAGAGCTTTGGAGGCAAGAGACCCAGTACTTC.

The chain recombines TRBV11-3 with TRBJ2-3, with TRBD1 identical over 11 bases. The V gene's germline CDR1 is SGHNT and CDR2 YENEEA. J was trimmed by 4 bases and V by 1 base; bases with no gene match: 4. The CDR3 loop spans 16 amino acids. The CDR3 protein is CASSLGGDRGADTQYF. CDR3 in DNA: TGTGCCAGCAGCTTAGGGGGGGACAGGGGGGCAGATACGCAGTATTTT.

This chain joins TRBV5-6 and TRBJ1-4; possible D gene TRBD1, 6 bases. Trimming took off 4 bases at V and 4 bases at J, with 26 bases between the two ends. The CDR3 sequence is 19 residues long. Per the germline V gene, CDR1 is SGHDT and CDR2 is YYEEEE. CDR3 bases: TGTGCCAGCAGCCAAAGACAGGCCGTCTTGGGGGCCCATAATGAAAAACTGTTTTTT. It encodes CASSQRQAVLGAHNEKLFF.

The chain is built from TRBV7-9 and TRBJ2-1; 14 bases fit TRBD2. With V trimmed by 0 bases and J by 13 bases, 5 bases remained unmatched. Germline assignment: CDR1 SEHNR and CDR2 FQNEAQ (reference sequence). This CDR3 has 15 residues. CDR3 nucleotides: TGTGCCAGCAGCTTAGCCGGGACTAGCGGGGGCCCACAGTTCTTC. Protein sequence: CASSLAGTSGGPQFF.

This chain uses TRBV19 with TRBJ2-7, with D perhaps matching TRBD1 (5 bases). This CDR3 is 16 amino acids long. V dropped 2 bases and J dropped 6 bases, with 20 bases sitting between them. CDR1 and CDR2 (germline): LNHDA, SQIVND (reference sequence). The CDR3 region has the DNA TGTGCCAGTAGTATATCTCACAGGAGATTCGCCGTCGAGCAGTACTTC. Translating it yields CASSISHRRFAVEQYF.

The count of this clone is one. The gene calls are TRBV14 and TRBJ2-3; TRBD1 matches 8 bases. V was pared by 1 base and J by 5 bases, with 5 bases of the junction left unmatched. Germline V gene sequence: CDR1 SGHDN, CDR2 FVKESK. CDR3 size: 15 residues. CDR3 bases: TGTGCCAGCAGCCAAGGATCAGGGGGCGTAGATACGCAGTATTTT. It codes for CASSQGSGGVDTQYF.